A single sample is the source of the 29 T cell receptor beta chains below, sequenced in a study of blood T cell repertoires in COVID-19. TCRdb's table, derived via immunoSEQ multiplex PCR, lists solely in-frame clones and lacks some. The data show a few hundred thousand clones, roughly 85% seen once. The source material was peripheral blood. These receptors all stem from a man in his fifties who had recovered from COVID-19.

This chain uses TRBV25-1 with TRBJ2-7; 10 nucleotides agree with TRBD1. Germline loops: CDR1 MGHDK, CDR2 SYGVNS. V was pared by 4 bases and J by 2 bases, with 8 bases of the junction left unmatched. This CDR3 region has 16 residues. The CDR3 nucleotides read TGTGCCAGCAGTGCCCTCTCCGGGACAGGGGCCTACGAGCAGTACTTC. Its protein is CASSALSGTGAYEQYF.

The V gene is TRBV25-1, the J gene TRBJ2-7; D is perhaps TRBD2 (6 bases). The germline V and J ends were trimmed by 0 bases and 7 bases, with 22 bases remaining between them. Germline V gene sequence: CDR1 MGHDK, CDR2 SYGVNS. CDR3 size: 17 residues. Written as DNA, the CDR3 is TGTGCCAGCAGTGAATACAAACAAGCGGGCCATTTGGGGGAGCAGTACTTC. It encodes CASSEYKQAGHLGEQYF.

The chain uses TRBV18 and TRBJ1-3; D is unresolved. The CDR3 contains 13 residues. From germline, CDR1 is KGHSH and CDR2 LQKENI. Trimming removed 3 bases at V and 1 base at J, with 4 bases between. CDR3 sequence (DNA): TGTGCCAGCTCACCCCAGTCTGGAAACACCATATATTTT. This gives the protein CASSPQSGNTIYF.

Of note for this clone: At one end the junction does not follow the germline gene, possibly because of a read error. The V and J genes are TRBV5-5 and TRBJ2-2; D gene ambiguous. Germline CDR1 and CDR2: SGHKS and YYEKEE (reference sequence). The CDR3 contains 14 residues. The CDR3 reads CASSLDPVGGELFF. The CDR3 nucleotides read TGTGCCAGCAGTTTGGACCCGGTTGGCGGGGAGCTGTTTTTT.

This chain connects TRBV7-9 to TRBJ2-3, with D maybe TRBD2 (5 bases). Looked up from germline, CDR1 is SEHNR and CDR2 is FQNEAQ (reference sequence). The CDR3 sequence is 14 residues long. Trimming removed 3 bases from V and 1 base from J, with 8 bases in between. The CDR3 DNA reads TGTGCCAGCAGCTTCGGGATGCGCACAGATACGCAGTATTTT. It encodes CASSFGMRTDTQYF.

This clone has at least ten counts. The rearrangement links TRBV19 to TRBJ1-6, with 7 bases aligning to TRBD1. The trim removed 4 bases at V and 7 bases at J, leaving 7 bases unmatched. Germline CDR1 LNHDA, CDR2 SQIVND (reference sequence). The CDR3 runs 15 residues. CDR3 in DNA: TGTGCCAGTAGTAGTCTGGCAGGGGGGAATTCACCCCTCCACTTT. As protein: CASSSLAGGNSPLHF.

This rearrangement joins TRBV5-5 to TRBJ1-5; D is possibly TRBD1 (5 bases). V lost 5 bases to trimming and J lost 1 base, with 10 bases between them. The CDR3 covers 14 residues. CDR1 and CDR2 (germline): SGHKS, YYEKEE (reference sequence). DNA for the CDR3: TGTGCCAGCAGTCCCAGGGCGAGCAATCAGCCCCAGCATTTT. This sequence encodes CASSPRASNQPQHF.

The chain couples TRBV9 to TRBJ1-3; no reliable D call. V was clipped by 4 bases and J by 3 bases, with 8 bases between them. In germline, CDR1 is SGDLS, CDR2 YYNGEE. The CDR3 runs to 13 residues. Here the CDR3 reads CASSSSGGNTIYF. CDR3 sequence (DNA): TGTGCCAGCAGCTCCAGCGGTGGAAACACCATATATTTT.

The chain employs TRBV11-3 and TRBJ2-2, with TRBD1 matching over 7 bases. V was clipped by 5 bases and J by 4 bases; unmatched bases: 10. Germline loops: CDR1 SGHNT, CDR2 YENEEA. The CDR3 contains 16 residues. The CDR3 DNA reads TGTGCCAGCAGCCCGTACAGAGCAGGGGGCACCGGGGAGCTGTTTTTT. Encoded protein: CASSPYRAGGTGELFF.

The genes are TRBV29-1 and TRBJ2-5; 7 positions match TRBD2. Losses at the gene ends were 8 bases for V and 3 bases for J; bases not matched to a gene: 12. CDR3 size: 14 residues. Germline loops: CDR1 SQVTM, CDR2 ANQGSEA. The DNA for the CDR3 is TGCAGCATCCCAGGGAGGGTTGCGAAAGAGACCCAGTACTTC. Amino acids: CSIPGRVAKETQYF.

DNA for the CDR3: TGTGCCAGCAGTTTACGGGACAGGGTAAATTCACCCCTCCACTTT. It codes for CASSLRDRVNSPLHF. The chain employs TRBV27 and TRBJ1-6; 9 nucleotides match TRBD1. This CDR3 spans 15 amino acids. Germline V CDR1 and CDR2: MNHEY, SMNVEV (reference sequence). V lost 2 bases and J lost 7; bases outside the gene matches: 3.

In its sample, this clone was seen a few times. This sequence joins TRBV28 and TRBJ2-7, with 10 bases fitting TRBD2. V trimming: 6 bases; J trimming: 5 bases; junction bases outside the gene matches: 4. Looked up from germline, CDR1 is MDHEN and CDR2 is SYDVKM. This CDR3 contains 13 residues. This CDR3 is CASRDGLADEQYF. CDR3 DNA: TGTGCCAGCAGGGACGGACTAGCGGACGAGCAGTACTTC.

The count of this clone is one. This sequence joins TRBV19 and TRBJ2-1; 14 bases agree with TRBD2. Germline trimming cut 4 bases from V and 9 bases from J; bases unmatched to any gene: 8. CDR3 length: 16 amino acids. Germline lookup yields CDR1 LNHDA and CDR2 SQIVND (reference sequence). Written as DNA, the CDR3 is TGTGCCAGTAGTAGGGAGGGACTAGCGGGAGTAGGTGAGCAGTTCTTC. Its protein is CASSREGLAGVGEQFF.

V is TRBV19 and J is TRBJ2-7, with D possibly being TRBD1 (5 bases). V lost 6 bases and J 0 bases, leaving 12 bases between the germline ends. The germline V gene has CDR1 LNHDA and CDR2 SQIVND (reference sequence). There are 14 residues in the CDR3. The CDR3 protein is CASSHTGSSYEQYF. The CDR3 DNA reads TGTGCCAGTAGCCATACAGGCAGCTCCTACGAGCAGTACTTC.

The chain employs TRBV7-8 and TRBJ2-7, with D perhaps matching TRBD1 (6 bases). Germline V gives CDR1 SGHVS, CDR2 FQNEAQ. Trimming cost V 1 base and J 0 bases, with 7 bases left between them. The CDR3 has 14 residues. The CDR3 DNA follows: TGTGCCAGCAGCTTAGGACAGGTCTCCTACGAGCAGTACTTC. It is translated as CASSLGQVSYEQYF.

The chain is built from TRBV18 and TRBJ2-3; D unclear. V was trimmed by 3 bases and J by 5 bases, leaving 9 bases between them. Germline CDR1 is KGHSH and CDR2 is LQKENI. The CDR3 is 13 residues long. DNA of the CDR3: TGTGCCAGCTCACCCGCATACTTAGATACGCAGTATTTT. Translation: CASSPAYLDTQYF.

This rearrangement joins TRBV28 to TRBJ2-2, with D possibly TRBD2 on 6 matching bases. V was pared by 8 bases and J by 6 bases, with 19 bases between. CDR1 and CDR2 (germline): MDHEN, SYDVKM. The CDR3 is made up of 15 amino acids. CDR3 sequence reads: CASYPGGAMAGELFF. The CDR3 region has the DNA TGTGCCAGCTATCCAGGCGGGGCTATGGCCGGGGAGCTGTTTTTT.

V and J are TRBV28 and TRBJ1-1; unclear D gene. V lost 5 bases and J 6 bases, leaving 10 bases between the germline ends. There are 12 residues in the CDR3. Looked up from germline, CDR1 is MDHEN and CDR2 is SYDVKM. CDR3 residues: CASSHGFPEAFF. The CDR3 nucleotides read TGTGCCAGCAGTCACGGGTTCCCTGAAGCTTTCTTT. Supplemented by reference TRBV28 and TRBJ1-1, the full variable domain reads DVKVTQSSRYLVKRTGEKVFLECVQDMDHENMFWYRQDPGLGLRLIYFSYDVKMKEKGDIPEGYSVSREKKERFSLILESASTNQTSMYLCASSHGFPEAFFGQGTRLTVV.

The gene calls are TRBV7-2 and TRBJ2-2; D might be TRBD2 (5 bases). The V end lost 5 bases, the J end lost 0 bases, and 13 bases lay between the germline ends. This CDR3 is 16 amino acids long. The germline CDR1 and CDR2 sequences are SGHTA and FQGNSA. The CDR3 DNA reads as TGTGCCAGCAGCCGTTTTTGGGAGTCGAACACCGGGGAGCTGTTTTTT. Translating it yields CASSRFWESNTGELFF.

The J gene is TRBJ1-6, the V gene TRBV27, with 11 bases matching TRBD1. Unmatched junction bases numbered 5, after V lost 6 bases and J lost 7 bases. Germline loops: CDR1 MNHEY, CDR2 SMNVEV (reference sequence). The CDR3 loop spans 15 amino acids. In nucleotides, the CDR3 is TGTGCCAGCAGCCAGGACAGGGGGCTAAATTCACCCCTCCACTTT. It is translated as CASSQDRGLNSPLHF.

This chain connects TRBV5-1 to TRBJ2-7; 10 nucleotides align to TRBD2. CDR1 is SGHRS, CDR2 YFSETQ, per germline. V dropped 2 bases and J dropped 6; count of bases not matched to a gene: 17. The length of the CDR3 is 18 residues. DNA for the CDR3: TGCGCCAGCAGCTTATCTAGCGGGAGTTCTAGCCCCCCCCGCGAGCAGTACTTC. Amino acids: CASSLSSGSSSPPREQYF.

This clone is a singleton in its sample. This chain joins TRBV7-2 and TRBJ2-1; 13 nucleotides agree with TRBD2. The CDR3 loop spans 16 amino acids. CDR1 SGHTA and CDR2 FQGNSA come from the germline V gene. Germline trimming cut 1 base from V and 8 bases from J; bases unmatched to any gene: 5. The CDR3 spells CASSLGTSGRTYEQFF. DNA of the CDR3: TGTGCCAGCAGCTTAGGGACTAGCGGGAGAACGTATGAGCAGTTCTTC.

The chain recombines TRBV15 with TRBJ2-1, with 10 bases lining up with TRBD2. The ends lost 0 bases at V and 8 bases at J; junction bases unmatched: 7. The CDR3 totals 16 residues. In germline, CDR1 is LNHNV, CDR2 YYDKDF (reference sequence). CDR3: CATSRDWLAGDHEQFF. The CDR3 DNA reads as TGTGCCACCAGCAGAGATTGGCTAGCGGGAGATCATGAGCAGTTCTTC.

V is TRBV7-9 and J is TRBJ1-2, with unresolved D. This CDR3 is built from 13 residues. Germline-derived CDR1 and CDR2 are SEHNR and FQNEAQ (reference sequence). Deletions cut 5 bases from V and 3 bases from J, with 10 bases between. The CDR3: CASSQTIYYGYTF. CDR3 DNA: TGTGCCAGCAGCCAAACAATTTACTATGGCTACACCTTC.

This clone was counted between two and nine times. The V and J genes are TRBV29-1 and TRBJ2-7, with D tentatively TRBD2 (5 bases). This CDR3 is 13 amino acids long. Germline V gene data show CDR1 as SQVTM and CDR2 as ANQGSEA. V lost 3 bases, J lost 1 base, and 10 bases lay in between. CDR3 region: CSVDIGGSYEQYF. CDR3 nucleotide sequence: TGCAGCGTTGATATCGGAGGATCCTACGAGCAGTACTTC.

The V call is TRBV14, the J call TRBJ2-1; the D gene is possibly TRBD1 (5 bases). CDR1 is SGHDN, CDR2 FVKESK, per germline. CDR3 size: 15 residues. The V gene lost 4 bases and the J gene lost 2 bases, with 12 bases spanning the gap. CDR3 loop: CASSLQQGTYNEQFF. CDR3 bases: TGTGCCAGCAGCCTCCAGCAGGGTACCTACAATGAGCAGTTCTTC. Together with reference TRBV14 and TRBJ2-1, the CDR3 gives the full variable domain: EAGVTQFPSHSVIEKGQTVTLRCDPISGHDNLYWYRRVMGKEIKFLLHFVKESKQDESGMPNNRFLAERTGGTYSTLKVQPAELEDSGVYFCASSLQQGTYNEQFFGPGTRLTVL.

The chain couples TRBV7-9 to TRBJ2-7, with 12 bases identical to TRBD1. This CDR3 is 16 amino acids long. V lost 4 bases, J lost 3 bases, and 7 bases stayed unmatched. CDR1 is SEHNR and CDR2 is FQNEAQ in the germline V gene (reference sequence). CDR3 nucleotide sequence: TGTGCCAGCAGCTCCTTGGGGACAGGGGGCAACTACGAGCAGTACTTC. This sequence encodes CASSSLGTGGNYEQYF.

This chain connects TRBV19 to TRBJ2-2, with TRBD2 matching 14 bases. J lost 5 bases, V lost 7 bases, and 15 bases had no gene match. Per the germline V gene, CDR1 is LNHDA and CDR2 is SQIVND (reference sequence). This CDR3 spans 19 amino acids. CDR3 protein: CASISWTSGRNLGTGELFF. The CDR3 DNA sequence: TGTGCCAGTATATCTTGGACTAGCGGGAGGAATTTAGGGACCGGGGAGCTGTTTTTT.

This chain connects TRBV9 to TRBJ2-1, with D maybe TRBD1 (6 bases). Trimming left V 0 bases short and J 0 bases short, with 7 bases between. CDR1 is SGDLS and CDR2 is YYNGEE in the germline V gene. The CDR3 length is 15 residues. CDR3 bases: TGTGCCAGCAGCGTAGGAGGGGGCTCCTACAATGAGCAGTTCTTC. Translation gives CASSVGGGSYNEQFF.